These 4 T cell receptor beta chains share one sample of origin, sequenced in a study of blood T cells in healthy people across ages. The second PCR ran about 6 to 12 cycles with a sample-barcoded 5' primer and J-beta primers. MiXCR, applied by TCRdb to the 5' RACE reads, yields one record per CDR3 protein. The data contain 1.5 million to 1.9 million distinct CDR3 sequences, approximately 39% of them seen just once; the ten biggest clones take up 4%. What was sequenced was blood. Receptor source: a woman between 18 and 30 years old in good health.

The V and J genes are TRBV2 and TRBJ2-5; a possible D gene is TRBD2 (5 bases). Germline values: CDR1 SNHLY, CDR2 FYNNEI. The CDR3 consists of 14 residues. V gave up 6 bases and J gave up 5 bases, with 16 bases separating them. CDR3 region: CASSLGVAGETQYF. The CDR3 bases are TGTGCCAGCAGCCTGGGAGTAGCAGGCGAGACCCAGTACTTC.

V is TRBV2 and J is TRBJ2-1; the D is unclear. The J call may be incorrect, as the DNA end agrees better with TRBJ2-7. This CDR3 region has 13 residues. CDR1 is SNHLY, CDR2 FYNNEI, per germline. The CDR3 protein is CASSSDRLGEQYF. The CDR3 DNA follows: TGTGCCAGCAGTTCGGACCGACTGGGTGAGCAGTACTTC.

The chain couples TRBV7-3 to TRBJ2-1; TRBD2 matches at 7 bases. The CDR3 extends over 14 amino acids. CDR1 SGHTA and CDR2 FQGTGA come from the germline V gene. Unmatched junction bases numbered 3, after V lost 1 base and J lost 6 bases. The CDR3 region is CASSLKASGNEQFF. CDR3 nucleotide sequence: TGTGCCAGCAGCTTAAAGGCTAGCGGCAATGAGCAGTTCTTC.

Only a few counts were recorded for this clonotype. CDR3 sequence reads: CASSLKWDEQYF. CDR3 in DNA: TGCGCCAGCAGCTTGAAGTGGGACGAGCAGTACTTC. This sequence joins TRBV5-1 and TRBJ2-7; D is ambiguous. Looked up from germline, CDR1 is SGHRS and CDR2 is YFSETQ. V dropped 1 base and J dropped 5 bases, with 7 bases sitting between them. CDR3 length: 12 amino acids.